The source of this TCR beta chain is a study of T cells in Graves' hyperthyroidism and ophthalmopathy. V dropped 1 base and J dropped 3 bases, with 9 bases sitting between them. There are 14 residues in the CDR3. Regions amplified from RNA transcripts were the TCR beta CDR3 regions. First-round RT-PCR targeting the TCR CDR3 was performed with the HTBI primer set. TCRdb called the multiplex PCR reads again in MiXCR, with one record for every CDR3 protein. This sample has about 610,000 distinct CDR3 sequences, with more than 15% found just once. The sequenced material came from blood. The TCR comes from a woman in her 40s with Graves' ophthalmopathy. V and J are TRBV12-3 or TRBV12-4 and TRBJ1-2; D is perhaps TRBD1 (5 bases). In nucleotides, the CDR3 is TGTGCCAGCAGTTTAGTGAGCAGGGACTATGGCTACACCTTC. It codes for CASSLVSRDYGYTF.